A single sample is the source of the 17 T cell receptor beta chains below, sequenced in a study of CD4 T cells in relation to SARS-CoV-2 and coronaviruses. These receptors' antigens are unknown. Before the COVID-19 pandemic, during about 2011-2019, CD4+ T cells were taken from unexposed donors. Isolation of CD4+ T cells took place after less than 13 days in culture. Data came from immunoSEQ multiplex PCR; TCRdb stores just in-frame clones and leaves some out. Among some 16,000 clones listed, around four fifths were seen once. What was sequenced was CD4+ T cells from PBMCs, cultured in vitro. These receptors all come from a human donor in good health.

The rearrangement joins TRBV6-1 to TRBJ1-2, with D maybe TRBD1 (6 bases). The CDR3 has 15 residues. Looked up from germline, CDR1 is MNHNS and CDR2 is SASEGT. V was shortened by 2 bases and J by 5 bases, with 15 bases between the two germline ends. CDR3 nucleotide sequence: TGTGCCAGCAGTGAAACTGGCAGAGGGGGATATGGCTACACCTTC. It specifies CASSETGRGGYGYTF.

CDR3 loop: CAWSVSYEQYF. CDR3 DNA: TGTGCCTGGAGTGTTTCTTACGAGCAGTACTTC. The chain recombines TRBV30 with TRBJ2-7; no firm D call. Germline loops: CDR1 GTSNPN, CDR2 SVGIG (reference sequence). The CDR3 contains 11 residues. Trimming took off 0 bases at V and 4 bases at J, with 4 bases between the two ends.

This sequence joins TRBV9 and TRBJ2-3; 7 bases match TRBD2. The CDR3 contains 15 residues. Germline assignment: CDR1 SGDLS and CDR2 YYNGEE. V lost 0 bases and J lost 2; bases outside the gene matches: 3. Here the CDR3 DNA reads TGTGCCAGCAGCGTAGCTAGCGGCTACACAGATACGCAGTATTTT. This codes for CASSVASGYTDTQYF.

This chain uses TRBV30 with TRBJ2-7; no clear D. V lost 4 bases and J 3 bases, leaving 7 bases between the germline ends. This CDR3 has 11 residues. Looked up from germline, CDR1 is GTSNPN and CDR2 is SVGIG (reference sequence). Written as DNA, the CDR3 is TGTGCCTGGACAGTAAGCTACGAGCAGTACTTC. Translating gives CAWTVSYEQYF.

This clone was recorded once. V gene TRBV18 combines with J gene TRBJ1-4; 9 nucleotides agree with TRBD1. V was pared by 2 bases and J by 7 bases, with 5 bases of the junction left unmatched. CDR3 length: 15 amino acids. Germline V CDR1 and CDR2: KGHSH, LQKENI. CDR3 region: CASSPGQGWSEKLFF. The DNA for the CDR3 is TGTGCCAGCTCACCAGGACAGGGGTGGAGTGAAAAACTGTTTTTT.

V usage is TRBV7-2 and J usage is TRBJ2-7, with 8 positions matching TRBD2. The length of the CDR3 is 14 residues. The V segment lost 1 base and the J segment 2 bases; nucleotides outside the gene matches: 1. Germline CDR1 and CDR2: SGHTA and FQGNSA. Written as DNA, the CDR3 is TGTGCCAGCAGCTTAGGAGCGGGAGCCTACGAGCAGTACTTC. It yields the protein CASSLGAGAYEQYF.

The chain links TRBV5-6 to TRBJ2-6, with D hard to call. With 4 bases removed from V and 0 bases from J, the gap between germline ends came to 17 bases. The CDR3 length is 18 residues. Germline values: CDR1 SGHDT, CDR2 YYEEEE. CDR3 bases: TGTGCCAGCAGCCCGGCAAGGACGGCCCACTCTGGGGCCAACGTCCTGACTTTC. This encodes CASSPARTAHSGANVLTF.

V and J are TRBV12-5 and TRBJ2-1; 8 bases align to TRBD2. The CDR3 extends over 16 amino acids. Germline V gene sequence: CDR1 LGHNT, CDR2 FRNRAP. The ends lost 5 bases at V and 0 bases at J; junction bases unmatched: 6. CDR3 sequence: CASGRVSGSSYNEQFF. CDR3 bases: TGTGCTAGTGGTCGGGTCAGCGGGAGCTCCTACAATGAGCAGTTCTTC. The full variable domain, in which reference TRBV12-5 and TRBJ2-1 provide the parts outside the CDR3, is DARVTQTPRHKVTEMGQEVTMRCQPILGHNTVFWYRQTMMQGLELLAYFRNRAPLDDSGMPKDRFSAEMPDATLATLKIQPSEPRDSAVYFCASGRVSGSSYNEQFFGPGTRLTVL.

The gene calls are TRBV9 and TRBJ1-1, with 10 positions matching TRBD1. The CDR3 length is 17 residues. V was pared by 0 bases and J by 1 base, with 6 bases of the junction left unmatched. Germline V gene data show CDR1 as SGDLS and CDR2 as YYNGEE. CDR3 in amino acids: CASSVDPTGGPNTEAFF. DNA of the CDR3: TGTGCCAGCAGCGTAGATCCGACAGGGGGCCCGAACACTGAAGCTTTCTTT.

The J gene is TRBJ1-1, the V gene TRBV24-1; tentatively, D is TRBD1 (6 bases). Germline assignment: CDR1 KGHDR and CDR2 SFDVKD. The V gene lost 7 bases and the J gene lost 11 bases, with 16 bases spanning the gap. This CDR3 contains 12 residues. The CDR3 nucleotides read TGTGCCACCAGCGCATCCGGACAGCGGGCTTTCTTT. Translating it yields CATSASGQRAFF.

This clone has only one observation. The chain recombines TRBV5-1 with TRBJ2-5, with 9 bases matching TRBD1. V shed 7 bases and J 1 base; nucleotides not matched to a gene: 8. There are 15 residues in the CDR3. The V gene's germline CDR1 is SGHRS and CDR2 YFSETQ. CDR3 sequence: CASQTAGQGQETQYF. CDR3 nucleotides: TGCGCCAGCCAAACGGCGGGACAGGGCCAAGAGACCCAGTACTTC. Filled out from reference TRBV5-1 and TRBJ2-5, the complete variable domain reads KAGVTQTPRYLIKTRGQQVTLSCSPISGHRSVSWYQQTPGQGLQFLFEYFSETQRNKGNFPGRFSGRQFSNSRSEMNVSTLELGDSALYLCASQTAGQGQETQYFGPGTRLLVL.

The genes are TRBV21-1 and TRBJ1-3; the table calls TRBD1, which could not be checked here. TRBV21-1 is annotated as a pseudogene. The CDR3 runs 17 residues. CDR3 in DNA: TGTGCCAGCAGCAAAGGTGGGACAGGGTCTTGTGGAAACACCATATATTTT. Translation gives CASSKGGTGSCGNTIYF.

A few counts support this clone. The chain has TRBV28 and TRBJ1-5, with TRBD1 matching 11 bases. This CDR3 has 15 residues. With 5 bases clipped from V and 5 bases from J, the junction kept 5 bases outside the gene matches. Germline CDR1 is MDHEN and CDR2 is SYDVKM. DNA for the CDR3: TGTGCCAGCAGTCCTGGACAGGGGGCTTATCAGCCCCAGCATTTT. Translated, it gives CASSPGQGAYQPQHF.

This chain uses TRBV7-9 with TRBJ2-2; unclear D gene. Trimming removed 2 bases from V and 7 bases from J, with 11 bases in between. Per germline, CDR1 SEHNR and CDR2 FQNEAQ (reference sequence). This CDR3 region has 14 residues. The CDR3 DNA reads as TGTGCCAGCAGCTTATCAGCAGTCGGCGGGGAGCTGTTTTTT. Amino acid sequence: CASSLSAVGGELFF.

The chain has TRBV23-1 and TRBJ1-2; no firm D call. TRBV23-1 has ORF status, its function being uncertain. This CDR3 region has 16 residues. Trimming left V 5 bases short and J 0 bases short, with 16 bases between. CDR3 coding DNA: TGCGCCAGCAGTGGGCCCGGCGCGCCCACTAACTATGGCTACACCTTC. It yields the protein CASSGPGAPTNYGYTF.

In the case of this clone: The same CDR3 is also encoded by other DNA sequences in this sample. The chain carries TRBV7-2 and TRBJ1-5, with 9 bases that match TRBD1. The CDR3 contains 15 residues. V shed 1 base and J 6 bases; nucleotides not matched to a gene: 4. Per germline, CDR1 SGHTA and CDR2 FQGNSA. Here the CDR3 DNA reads TGTGCCAGCAGCTTAGTTACAGGGGGCGGTCAGCCCCAGCATTTT. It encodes CASSLVTGGGQPQHF. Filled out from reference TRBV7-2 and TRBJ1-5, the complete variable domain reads GAGVSQSPSNKVTEKGKDVELRCDPISGHTALYWYRQSLGQGLEFLIYFQGNSAPDKSGLPSDRFSAERTGGSVSTLTIQRTQQEDSAVYLCASSLVTGGGQPQHFGDGTRLSIL.

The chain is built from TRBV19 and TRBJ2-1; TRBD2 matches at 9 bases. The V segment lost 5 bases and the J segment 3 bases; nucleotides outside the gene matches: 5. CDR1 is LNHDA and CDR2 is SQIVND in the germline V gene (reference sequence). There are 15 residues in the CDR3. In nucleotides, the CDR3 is TGTGCCAGTAGTCGGACTAGCGAGATCTACAATGAGCAGTTCTTC. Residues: CASSRTSEIYNEQFF.